Below are 5 T cell receptor beta chains sequenced from a single sample in a study of response to subunit inactivated influenza vaccine. TCRdb ran MiXCR on the RT-PCR reads and lists one entry per CDR3 protein. The sample records 500,000 to 650,000 distinct CDR3 sequences, around 8% being singletons. Sequenced here: PBMCs from blood, sampled roughly 24 months after vaccination. Every receptor here comes from a man aged 45 to 70 who received an inactivated influenza vaccine.

This clonotype has only a few counts. The chain is built from TRBV6-5 and TRBJ2-1; 11 bases fit TRBD2. CDR1 and CDR2 from the germline V gene are MNHEY and SVGAGI. CDR3 length equals 15 residues. V was pared by 0 bases and J by 10 bases, with 5 bases of the junction left unmatched. The CDR3 here is CASSYSTSGSTEQFF. CDR3 nucleotide sequence: TGTGCCAGCAGTTACTCCACTAGCGGGAGTACGGAGCAGTTCTTC.

This clonotype was detected a few times. V is TRBV20-1 and J is TRBJ2-3, with TRBD1 identical over 7 bases. V trimming: 2 bases; J trimming: 3 bases; junction bases outside the gene matches: 2. CDR3 size: 13 residues. Germline CDR1 and CDR2: DFQATT and SNEGSKA (reference sequence). In DNA, the CDR3 is TGCAGTGCTAGACCACAGGGGACAGATACGCAGTATTTT. Its protein is CSARPQGTDTQYF.

V gene TRBV5-6 combines with J gene TRBJ2-1; D not resolved. The germline V gene has CDR1 SGHDT and CDR2 YYEEEE. V lost 6 bases and J 5 bases, leaving 12 bases between the germline ends. The CDR3 consists of 13 residues. The CDR3 nucleotides read TGTGCCAGCATCCTTGGGCCCGACAATGAGCAGTTCTTC. This translates into CASILGPDNEQFF. The full variable domain, rest sourced from reference TRBV5-6 and TRBJ2-1, is DAGVTQSPTHLIKTRGQQVTLRCSPKSGHDTVSWYQQALGQGPQFIFQYYEEEERQRGNFPDRFSGHQFPNYSSELNVNALLLGDSALYLCASILGPDNEQFFGPGTRLTVL.

This clonotype appeared a few times. This sequence joins TRBV28 and TRBJ2-1; D perhaps matches TRBD2 (6 bases). The CDR3 loop spans 14 amino acids. Trimming removed 10 bases from V and 10 bases from J, with 23 bases in between. The germline V gene has CDR1 MDHEN and CDR2 SYDVKM. CDR3 residues: CATLLHLAAGEQFF. CDR3 in DNA: TGTGCCACCCTTCTGCACCTCGCCGCGGGAGAGCAGTTCTTC.

J is TRBJ2-1 and V is TRBV2; D possibly matches TRBD1 or TRBD2 (5 bases each). Germline V CDR1 and CDR2: SNHLY, FYNNEI. V was shortened by 4 bases and J by 5 bases, with 12 bases between the two germline ends. The CDR3 has 14 amino acids. The CDR3 DNA reads as TGTGCCAGCAGTGTATCCGGGGCCCACAATGAGCAGTTCTTC. Its protein is CASSVSGAHNEQFF.